These 23 T cell receptor beta chains came from one sample sequenced in a study of CD8 T cells in ankylosing spondylitis. TCRdb processed the 5' RACE reads anew with MiXCR; each CDR3 protein has one entry. The table records around 320,000 distinct CDR3 sequences, about 20% of them present only once. Sequenced: blood, either unsorted or a sorted T cell fraction (not recorded which). Receptors were obtained from a female donor with ankylosing spondylitis or in good health (not recorded which).

The chain has TRBV19 and TRBJ2-6, with a tentative D call TRBD1 (6 bases). Trimming shortened V by 3 bases and J by 1 base, and 13 bases separated the two germline ends. Germline V lookup: CDR1 LNHDA, CDR2 SQIVND (reference sequence). CDR3 length equals 17 residues. The CDR3 DNA is TGTGCCAGTAGTATCCTCCTAACAGGGTCTGGGGCCAACGTCCTGACTTTC. This translates into CASSILLTGSGANVLTF.

The V gene is TRBV25-1, the J gene TRBJ2-7; D is perhaps TRBD1 (5 bases). The V gene lost 4 bases and the J gene lost 2 bases, with 15 bases spanning the gap. This CDR3 comprises 15 residues. CDR1 and CDR2 from the germline V gene are MGHDK and SYGVNS. CDR3 region: CASSGTGVLPYEQYF. Written as DNA, the CDR3 is TGTGCCAGCAGTGGAACAGGAGTGCTGCCCTACGAGCAGTACTTC.

This clonotype was detected ten times or more. The chain joins TRBV20-1 to TRBJ2-3; possibly TRBD1 for D (6 bases). The CDR3 sequence is 12 residues long. Deletions cut 6 bases from V and 5 bases from J, with 12 bases between. Germline loops: CDR1 DFQATT, CDR2 SNEGSKA (reference sequence). CDR3 DNA: TGCAGTGCCAACAGGGCTGAAGATACGCAGTATTTT. Protein: CSANRAEDTQYF.

This clonotype was observed a handful of times. This rearrangement joins TRBV7-9 to TRBJ2-1; D uncertain. Trimming stripped 7 bases from V and 0 bases from J, with 16 bases between. Germline lookup yields CDR1 SEHNR and CDR2 FQNEAQ (reference sequence). CDR3 length equals 16 residues. CDR3 DNA sequence: TGTGCCAGCATCAAAAACGGACCACTCTCCTACAATGAGCAGTTCTTC. Translated: CASIKNGPLSYNEQFF.

The rearrangement uses TRBV5-1 and TRBJ2-2, with TRBD2 matching 11 bases. Looked up from germline, CDR1 is SGHRS and CDR2 is YFSETQ. Trimming at V came to 1 base and at J to 4 bases, leaving 6 bases not matched to a gene. CDR3 length equals 17 residues. The CDR3 DNA reads TGCGCCAGCAGCTTGATAGCGGGAGGGCCCGGCACCGGGGAGCTGTTTTTT. Its protein is CASSLIAGGPGTGELFF.

The CDR3 DNA reads TGTGCCACCAGCAGAGATCGAGCGGGAAACACCGGGGAGCTGTTTTTT. This sequence encodes CATSRDRAGNTGELFF. J is TRBJ2-2 and V is TRBV15; TRBD2 matches 7 bases. J gave up 2 bases and V 0 bases, and 3 bases lay outside the gene matches. There are 16 residues in the CDR3. CDR1 is LNHNV, CDR2 YYDKDF, per germline (reference sequence).

The J gene is TRBJ1-5, the V gene TRBV20-1, with 7 bases matching TRBD1. With V trimmed by 7 bases and J by 3 bases, 9 bases remained unmatched. The CDR3 has 14 residues. Germline assignment: CDR1 DFQATT and CDR2 SNEGSKA (reference sequence). The CDR3 DNA reads TGCAGTGGGATAGCGGGACAGATCAATCAGCCCCAGCATTTT. Amino acid sequence: CSGIAGQINQPQHF.

This clonotype came up once. This rearrangement joins TRBV6-2 or TRBV6-3 to TRBJ2-1, with a weak D call TRBD2 (6 bases). V was pared by 7 bases and J by 6 bases, with 19 bases between. CDR1 and CDR2 (germline): MNHEY, SVGEGT. The CDR3 runs 15 residues. The CDR3 here is CASTHGLSRRNEQFF. The DNA of the CDR3 is TGTGCCAGCACCCACGGACTAAGCCGGCGCAATGAGCAGTTCTTC.

This chain uses TRBV6-5 with TRBJ1-4, with D possibly being TRBD1 (5 bases). The CDR3 is 14 residues long. Germline V gene data show CDR1 as MNHEY and CDR2 as SVGAGI. V lost 2 bases, J lost 1 base, and 5 bases lay in between. The CDR3 region has the DNA TGTGCCAGCAGTTACAGGGGAACTAATGAAAAACTGTTTTTT. Amino acid sequence: CASSYRGTNEKLFF.

This chain connects TRBV2 to TRBJ2-7; TRBD2 is a possible D gene (5 bases). Germline CDR1 reads SNHLY; CDR2 reads FYNNEI. The CDR3 has 13 residues. V was pared by 9 bases and J by 1 base, with 13 bases between. CDR3 DNA sequence: TGTGCCAGTAACGGGGTGAGGTCCTACGAGCAGTACTTC. Translation: CASNGVRSYEQYF.

The gene calls are TRBV6-2 or TRBV6-3 and TRBJ1-2; D call uncertain. This CDR3 has 13 amino acids. V was trimmed by 11 bases and J by 8 bases, leaving 21 bases between them. CDR1 MNHEY and CDR2 SVGEGT come from the germline V gene. This CDR3 is CAASAFGEGGYTF. Here the CDR3 DNA reads TGTGCCGCCAGCGCCTTCGGGGAGGGCGGCTACACCTTC.

The V and J genes are TRBV6-6 and TRBJ1-5, with D hard to call. CDR1 and CDR2 from the germline V gene are MNHNY and SVGAGI (reference sequence). This CDR3 is 12 amino acids long. V was pared by 7 bases and J by 1 base, with 5 bases between. CDR3 DNA sequence: TGTGCCAGCAAGGAGAGCAATCAGCCCCAGCATTTT. This gives the protein CASKESNQPQHF.

This clonotype has only a few counts. The genes are TRBV6-2 or TRBV6-3 and TRBJ1-5; the D gene is possibly TRBD1 (6 bases). V was trimmed by 2 bases and J by 5 bases, leaving 7 bases between them. The CDR3 has 13 residues. Germline loops: CDR1 MNHEY, CDR2 SVGEGT. CDR3 loop: CASSYHRDQPQHF. CDR3 bases: TGTGCCAGCAGTTACCACAGGGATCAGCCCCAGCATTTT.

The genes are TRBV20-1 and TRBJ2-1, with 9 bases fitting TRBD2. V was pared by 3 bases and J by 3 bases, with 6 bases of the junction left unmatched. The CDR3 length is 15 residues. CDR1 is DFQATT and CDR2 is SNEGSKA in the germline V gene (reference sequence). CDR3 loop: CSARHSGSDYNEQFF. CDR3 DNA sequence: TGCAGTGCTAGGCATAGCGGGAGCGACTACAATGAGCAGTTCTTC.

The chain combines TRBV12-3 or TRBV12-4 with TRBJ2-5; possible D gene TRBD2, 6 bases. The V and J ends lost 3 bases and 5 bases respectively, with 10 bases between them. The length of the CDR3 is 13 residues. The CDR3 protein is CASSLGGWETQYF. CDR3 sequence (DNA): TGTGCCAGCAGTTTGGGGGGATGGGAGACCCAGTACTTC.

V is TRBV30 and J is TRBJ2-3, with TRBD2 identical over 7 bases. Germline V gene sequence: CDR1 GTSNPN, CDR2 SVGIG (reference sequence). The ends lost 2 bases at V and 0 bases at J; junction bases unmatched: 8. The CDR3 has 16 residues. The CDR3 sequence: CAWSKASGGSTDTQYF. The CDR3 region has the DNA TGTGCCTGGAGTAAGGCTAGCGGAGGGAGCACAGATACGCAGTATTTT.

V usage is TRBV20-1 and J usage is TRBJ2-7; 9 nucleotides match TRBD2. Trimming removed 1 base from V and 2 bases from J; junction bases left unmatched: 6. Germline V lookup: CDR1 DFQATT, CDR2 SNEGSKA (reference sequence). The CDR3 has 15 amino acids. CDR3 region: CSARVPAGGTYEQYF. CDR3 in DNA: TGCAGTGCTAGAGTCCCAGCGGGAGGTACCTACGAGCAGTACTTC.

V and J are TRBV7-2 and TRBJ2-6, with D uncertain. The CDR3 is 18 residues long. V lost 1 base to trimming and J lost 2 bases, with 15 bases between them. Germline CDR1 reads SGHTA; CDR2 reads FQGNSA. CDR3 sequence: CASSLVGSFKPGANVLTF. In DNA, the CDR3 is TGTGCCAGCAGCTTAGTCGGTAGCTTCAAGCCTGGGGCCAACGTCCTGACTTTC.

The gene calls are TRBV6-6 and TRBJ2-3; no clear D. Germline CDR1 MNHNY, CDR2 SVGAGI (reference sequence). The CDR3 has 12 amino acids. Trimming took off 0 bases at V and 6 bases at J, with 4 bases between the two ends. CDR3 nucleotides: TGTGCCAGCAGTTACTCGGTGGATACGCAGTATTTT. Amino acids: CASSYSVDTQYF.

This clonotype was recorded a few times. Here the CDR3 reads CASSRSGRAAGNEQFF. CDR3 nucleotide sequence: TGTGCCAGCAGCCGTAGCGGGAGGGCCGCCGGCAATGAGCAGTTCTTC. The V call is TRBV3-1, the J call TRBJ2-1; 11 bases are shared with TRBD2. The CDR3 spans 16 residues. Per germline, CDR1 LGHDT and CDR2 YNNKEL (reference sequence). J lost 6 bases, V lost 4 bases, and 8 bases had no gene match.

The chain joins TRBV7-9 to TRBJ1-1; 9 bases are shared with TRBD1. With 5 bases clipped from V and 9 bases from J, the junction kept 4 bases outside the gene matches. The V gene's germline CDR1 is SEHNR and CDR2 FQNEAQ (reference sequence). The CDR3 is 12 residues long. The CDR3: CASSIGQGQAFF. DNA of the CDR3: TGTGCCAGCAGCATCGGACAGGGGCAAGCTTTCTTT.

V and J are TRBV5-6 and TRBJ2-7; D is uncertain. The CDR3 contains 12 residues. Germline values: CDR1 SGHDT, CDR2 YYEEEE. V shed 5 bases and J shed 4 bases, with 10 bases lying between them. The CDR3 sequence is CASSTPGYEQYF. CDR3 DNA: TGTGCCAGCAGTACCCCCGGATACGAGCAGTACTTC. Variable domain in full (rest from reference TRBV5-6 and TRBJ2-7): DAGVTQSPTHLIKTRGQQVTLRCSPKSGHDTVSWYQQALGQGPQFIFQYYEEEERQRGNFPDRFSGHQFPNYSSELNVNALLLGDSALYLCASSTPGYEQYFGPGTRLTVT.

The chain recombines TRBV4-3 with TRBJ2-6; D is perhaps TRBD2 (5 bases). V lost 1 base, J lost 1 base, and 17 bases lay in between. The germline V gene has CDR1 LGHNA and CDR2 YSLEER. The CDR3 contains 19 residues. CDR3 sequence reads: CASSQGTGIDLSGANVLTF. CDR3 in DNA: TGCGCCAGCAGCCAAGGAACGGGGATCGATCTATCTGGGGCCAACGTCCTGACTTTC.